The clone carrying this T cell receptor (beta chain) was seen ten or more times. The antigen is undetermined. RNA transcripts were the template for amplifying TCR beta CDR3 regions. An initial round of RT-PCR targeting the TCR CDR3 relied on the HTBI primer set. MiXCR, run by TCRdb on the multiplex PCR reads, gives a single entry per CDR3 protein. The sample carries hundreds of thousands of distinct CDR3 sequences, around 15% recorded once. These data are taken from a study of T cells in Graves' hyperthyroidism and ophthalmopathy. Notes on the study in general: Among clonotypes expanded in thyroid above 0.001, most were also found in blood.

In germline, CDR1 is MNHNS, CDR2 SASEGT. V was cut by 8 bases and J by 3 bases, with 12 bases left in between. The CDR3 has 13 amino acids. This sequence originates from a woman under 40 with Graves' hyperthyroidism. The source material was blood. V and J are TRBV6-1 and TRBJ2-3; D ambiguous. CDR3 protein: CASAHHPTDTQYF. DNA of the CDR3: TGTGCCAGCGCCCACCACCCGACAGATACGCAGTATTTT.